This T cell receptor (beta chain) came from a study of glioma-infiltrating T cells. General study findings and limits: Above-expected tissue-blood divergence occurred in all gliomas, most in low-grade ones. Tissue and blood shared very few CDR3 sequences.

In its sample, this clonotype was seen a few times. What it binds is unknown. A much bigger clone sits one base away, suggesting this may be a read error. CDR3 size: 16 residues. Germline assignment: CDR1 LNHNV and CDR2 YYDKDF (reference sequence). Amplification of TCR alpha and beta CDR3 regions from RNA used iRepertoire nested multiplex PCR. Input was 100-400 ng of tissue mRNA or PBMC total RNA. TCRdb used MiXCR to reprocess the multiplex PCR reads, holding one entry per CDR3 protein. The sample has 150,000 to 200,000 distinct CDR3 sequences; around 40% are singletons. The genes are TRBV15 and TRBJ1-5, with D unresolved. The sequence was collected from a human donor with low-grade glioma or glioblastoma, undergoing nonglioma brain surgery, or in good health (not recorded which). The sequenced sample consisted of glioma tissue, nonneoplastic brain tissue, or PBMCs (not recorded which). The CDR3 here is CATIRDTGKSGQPQHF. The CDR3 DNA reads TGTGCCACCATCAGAGATACTGGAAAGTCAGGTCAGCCCCAGCATTTT.